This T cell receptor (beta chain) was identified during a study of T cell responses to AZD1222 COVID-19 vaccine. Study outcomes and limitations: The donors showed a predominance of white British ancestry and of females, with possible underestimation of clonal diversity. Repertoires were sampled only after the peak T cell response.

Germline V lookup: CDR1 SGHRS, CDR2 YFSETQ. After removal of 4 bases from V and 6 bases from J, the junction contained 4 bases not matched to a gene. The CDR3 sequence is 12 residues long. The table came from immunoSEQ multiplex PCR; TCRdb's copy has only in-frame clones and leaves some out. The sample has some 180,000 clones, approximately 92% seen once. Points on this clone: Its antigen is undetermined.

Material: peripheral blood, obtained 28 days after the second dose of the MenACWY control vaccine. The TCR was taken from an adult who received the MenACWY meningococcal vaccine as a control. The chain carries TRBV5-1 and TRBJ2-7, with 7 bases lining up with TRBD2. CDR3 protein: CASSVGGSEQYF. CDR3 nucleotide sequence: TGCGCCAGCAGCGTGGGGGGGTCCGAGCAGTACTTC.